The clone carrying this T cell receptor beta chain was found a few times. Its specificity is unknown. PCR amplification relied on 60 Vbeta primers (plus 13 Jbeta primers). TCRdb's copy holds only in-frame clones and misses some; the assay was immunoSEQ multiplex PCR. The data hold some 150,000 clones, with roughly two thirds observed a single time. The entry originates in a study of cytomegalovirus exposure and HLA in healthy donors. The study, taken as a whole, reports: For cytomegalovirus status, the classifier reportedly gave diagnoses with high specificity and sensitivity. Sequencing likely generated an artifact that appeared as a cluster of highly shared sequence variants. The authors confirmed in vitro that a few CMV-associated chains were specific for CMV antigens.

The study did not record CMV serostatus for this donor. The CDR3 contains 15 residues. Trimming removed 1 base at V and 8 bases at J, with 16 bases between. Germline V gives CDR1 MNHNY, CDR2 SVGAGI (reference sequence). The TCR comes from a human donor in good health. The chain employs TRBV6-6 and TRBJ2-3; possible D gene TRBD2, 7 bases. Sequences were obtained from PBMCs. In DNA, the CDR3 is TGTGCCAGCAGTTACTATGGGGGGGGGCAAGGTACGCAGTATTTT. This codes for CASSYYGGGQGTQYF.